The 17 T cell receptor delta chains given below trace back to one sample, sequenced in a study of γδ T cells in repeated Plasmodium falciparum infection. Bulk repertoires came from Vgamma9/Vdelta2+ or Vdelta2-negative gammadelta T cells flow-sorted from PBMC. TCRdb reanalysed the multiplex PCR reads with CATT. The table lists more than 70,000 delta-chain clones, 0.85% to 1% of them singletons, with nearly 10% in the top ten. Sequenced input: gamma-delta T cells from blood. All receptors derive from a pool of human donors (malaria-infected and uninfected, not separated).

This clone was found many times. This is likely an artifact of a read error, given a far larger clone one base away. The sample holds other DNA sequences that translate to the same CDR3. This chain connects TRDV2 to TRDJ1; tentatively, D is TRDD3 (5 bases). TCRdb leaves out the J gene; it was filled in here by matching the DNA to germline. Per germline, CDR1 GEAIGNYY and CDR2 EKD. This CDR3 has 18 amino acids. Deletions cut 3 bases from V and 0 bases from J, with 22 bases between. The CDR3 is CACDAINTGGLYTDKLIF. The CDR3 DNA is TGTGCCTGTGACGCCATTAATACCGGGGGCCTGTACACCGATAAACTCATCTTT.

This clone was picked up a small number of times. Translating this DNA gives a protein that differs at residue 16 from the TCRdb one, which belongs to a much larger clone; a read error is likely, and the protein shown is this translation. The chain has TRDV1 and TRDJ1; 12 bases are a match to TRDD3. The J gene, missing from TCRdb, was assigned here through DNA to germline matching. Germline CDR1 and CDR2: TSWWSYY and QGS. V was pared by 2 bases and J by 1 base, with 38 bases of the junction left unmatched. The CDR3 runs 28 residues. CDR3 DNA sequence: TGTGCTCTTGGGGAATCCACTTTCCTACCGGCCGTGGTGTACTGTGCACTGGGGGATACTCGATCCACCGATAAACTCATCTTT. It encodes CALGESTFLPAVVYCALGDTRSTDKLIF.

Notes on this clone: A far larger clone is off by one base, so a read error is likely. Other DNA sequences in this sample translate to the same CDR3. This chain connects TRDV1 to TRDJ1; 7 positions match TRDD2. TCRdb gives no J gene; it was assigned here by matching the DNA to germline. Looked up from germline, CDR1 is TSWWSYY and CDR2 is QGS. CDR3 length: 21 amino acids. The CDR3 nucleotides read TGTGCCCTTGGGGAACTCCTTCCTGCACTCTGGAGCTACGATCACACCGATAAACTCATCTTT. As protein: CALGELLPALWSYDHTDKLIF.

This clone was seen only a few times. The protein held in TCRdb is that of a much larger clone and does not match this DNA's translation at residue 10, likely because of a read error; the protein shown is translated from the DNA. This rearrangement joins TRDV2 to TRDJ1, with D hard to call. This CDR3 region has 14 residues. V was pared by 0 bases and J by 7 bases, with 14 bases between. Germline V gene lookup returns CDR1 GEAIGNYY and CDR2 EKD. CDR3 sequence (DNA): TGTGCCTGTGACACCGCTCCCGAGGGCGGTAAACTCATCTTT. Translating gives CACDTAPEGGKLIF.

This clone was picked up many times. A far larger clone is one base from this, pointing to a likely read error. The same CDR3 also results from other DNA sequences found in this sample. J is TRDJ1 and V is TRDV2; 10 bases are shared with TRDD3. Germline CDR1 and CDR2: GEAIGNYY and EKD. CDR3 size: 15 residues. As DNA, the CDR3 is TGTGCCTGTGACACCATTGGGGGATACACCGATAAGCTCATCTTT. Translation: CACDTIGGYTDKLIF.

This clone has at least ten counts. The chain joins TRDV2 to TRDJ1; TRDD3 matches at 12 bases. V shed 1 base and J 2 bases; nucleotides not matched to a gene: 7. The CDR3 spans 17 residues. CDR1 and CDR2 from the germline V gene are GEAIGNYY and EKD. The CDR3 reads CACDTMYWGIPTDKLIF. CDR3 bases: TGTGCCTGTGACACGATGTACTGGGGGATACCGACCGATAAACTCATCTTT.

Worth noting for this clone: Just one base apart from a much larger clone, this may be a read error. The same CDR3 can be traced to other DNA sequences in this sample. The V gene is TRDV1, the J gene TRDJ1; 7 positions agree with TRDD3. Looked up from germline, CDR1 is TSWWSYY and CDR2 is QGS. Trimming removed 6 bases from V and 6 bases from J; junction bases left unmatched: 13. The CDR3 consists of 15 residues. Here the CDR3 DNA reads TGTGCTCTTGGTGATGTGGGGGAACGGCGGAATAAACTCATCTTT. Protein product: CALGDVGERRNKLIF.

A remark on this clone: TCRdb's protein for this DNA is that of a much larger clone and differs from the translation at residue 12, likely a read error; the protein shown is the DNA translation. The chain couples TRDV2 to TRDJ1; 9 bases match TRDD3. This CDR3 has 18 amino acids. With V trimmed by 4 bases and J by 1 base, 15 bases remained unmatched. Germline V gene sequence: CDR1 GEAIGNYY, CDR2 EKD. The CDR3 DNA reads as TGTGCCTGTGAGAAACTGGGGGAATCTGCAACCCCCACCGATAAACTCATCTTT. The encoded protein is CACEKLGESATPTDKLIF.

Concerning this clone itself: TCRdb assigns this DNA the protein of a much larger clone, which departs from its translation at residue 13; this likely reflects a read error, and the protein shown comes from translating the DNA. The chain carries TRDV1 and TRDJ1; 7 bases map to TRDD3. The J gene, absent from TCRdb, was called here by matching the DNA to germline. This CDR3 contains 18 residues. Per germline, CDR1 TSWWSYY and CDR2 QGS. V shed 0 bases, J shed 3 bases, and the junction held 13 bases outside the gene matches. Here the CDR3 reads CALGELPVGDDYSDKLIF. In DNA, the CDR3 is TGTGCTCTTGGGGAACTTCCGGTGGGGGACGACTACTCCGATAAACTCATCTTT.

Turning to this clone: TCRdb assigns this DNA the protein of a much larger clone, which departs from its translation at residue 16; this likely reflects a read error, and the protein shown comes from translating the DNA. J is TRDJ1 and V is TRDV2; D could derive from TRDD1 or TRDD3 (5 bases each). The J gene, absent from TCRdb, was called here by matching the DNA to germline. CDR3 length equals 19 residues. Germline lookup yields CDR1 GEAIGNYY and CDR2 EKD. CDR3 sequence reads: CACDIRRTPVKWGTDRLIF. The CDR3 DNA reads TGTGCCTGTGACATTCGGAGGACTCCCGTGAAATGGGGCACCGATAGACTCATCTTT.

As to this clone: The protein in TCRdb stems from a much larger clone and differs at residue 4 from this DNA's translation, likely a read error; here the protein is translated from the DNA. V usage is TRDV1 and J usage is TRDJ1, with 8 positions matching TRDD3. The CDR3 is made up of 22 amino acids. J gave up 0 bases and V 7 bases, and 28 bases lay outside the gene matches. From germline, CDR1 is TSWWSYY and CDR2 QGS. CDR3 bases: TGTGCTCTTGAGAAAGGGCGGTTCCTAGCGGGTGGGGATACCGGGTACACCGATAAACTCATCTTT. Translated, it gives CALEKGRFLAGGDTGYTDKLIF.

This clone was counted between two and nine times. One base separates it from a far larger clone, so it is likely a read error. This sample includes further DNA sequences coding for the same CDR3. Here the V gene is TRDV2, but the J gene went uncalled; the table's D gene call, TRDD3, was not cross checked with the DNA. From germline, CDR1 is GEAIGNYY and CDR2 EKD. The CDR3 spans 15 residues. CDR3 residues: CACDPVGGDGGELIF. The CDR3 DNA follows: TGTGCCTGTGACCCCGTAGGTGGGGATGGGGGCGAACTAATCTTT.

With regard to this clone: This DNA's translation differs at residue 3 from TCRdb's protein, which comes from a much larger clone; a read error is likely, and the protein shown is translated from the DNA. The chain couples TRDV1 to TRDJ1; D is possibly TRDD3 (5 bases). The germline CDR1 and CDR2 sequences are TSWWSYY and QGS. The CDR3 spans 12 residues. The DNA of the CDR3 is TGTGCTTTTGGGGAACCCCCTTTGACACTCATCTTT. Its protein is CAFGEPPLTLIF.

A word on this clone: A read error is the likely source, as a far larger clone sits one nucleotide away. The chain links TRDV1 to TRDJ1; 10 nucleotides match TRDD3. No J segment appears in TCRdb, so it was assigned here by matching the sequence to germline. Per germline, CDR1 TSWWSYY and CDR2 QGS. Trimming at V came to 1 base and at J to 1 base, leaving 30 bases not matched to a gene. The CDR3 loop spans 25 amino acids. Here the CDR3 DNA reads TGTGCTCTTGGGGAACAAATGGGAGTGAACTACCTACTGGGGGATCACGACGGAGGCACCGATAAACTCATCTTT. It is translated as CALGEQMGVNYLLGDHDGGTDKLIF.

On this clone: This DNA's translation differs at residue 3 from TCRdb's protein, which comes from a much larger clone; a read error is likely, and the protein shown is translated from the DNA. The gene calls are TRDV2 and TRDJ1; 9 nucleotides line up with TRDD3. The CDR3 is 16 residues long. Germline CDR1 and CDR2: GEAIGNYY and EKD. The CDR3 spells CAGDPGGWLYTDKLIF. CDR3 DNA: TGTGCCGGTGACCCTGGGGGATGGCTGTACACCGATAAACTCATCTTT.

Details on this clone: A far larger clone is just one base off, so this is likely a read error. At the DNA level, this CDR3 is encoded by other sequences in the same sample as well. CDR3 in amino acids: CASYPLPTGNCRSCTGGSYTDKLIF. CDR3 DNA sequence: TGTGCCTCCTACCCCCTTCCTACGGGGAACTGTAGGAGCTGTACTGGGGGATCCTACACCGATAAACTCATCTTT. The chain employs TRDV2 and TRDJ1; TRDD3 might be the D (10 bases). TCRdb does not report a J gene; here it was assigned by matching the DNA to germline references. In germline, CDR1 is GEAIGNYY, CDR2 EKD. Trimming left V 8 bases short and J 0 bases short, with 48 bases between. This CDR3 comprises 25 residues.

A note on this clone: The TCRdb record carries a much larger clone's protein, which differs from this DNA's translation at residue 4; a read error is the likely cause, and the protein listed here is the DNA translation. This sequence joins TRDV2 and TRDJ3; 9 bases line up with TRDD3. Germline matching of the DNA provided the J gene here, since TCRdb leaves it blank. CDR3 length: 23 amino acids. Germline CDR1 and CDR2: GEAIGNYY and EKD. This CDR3 reads CACGTVRGGTGGGSSWDTRQMFF. The CDR3 bases are TGTGCCTGTGGCACCGTAAGGGGAGGTACTGGGGGAGGAAGCTCCTGGGACACCCGACAGATGTTTTTC.